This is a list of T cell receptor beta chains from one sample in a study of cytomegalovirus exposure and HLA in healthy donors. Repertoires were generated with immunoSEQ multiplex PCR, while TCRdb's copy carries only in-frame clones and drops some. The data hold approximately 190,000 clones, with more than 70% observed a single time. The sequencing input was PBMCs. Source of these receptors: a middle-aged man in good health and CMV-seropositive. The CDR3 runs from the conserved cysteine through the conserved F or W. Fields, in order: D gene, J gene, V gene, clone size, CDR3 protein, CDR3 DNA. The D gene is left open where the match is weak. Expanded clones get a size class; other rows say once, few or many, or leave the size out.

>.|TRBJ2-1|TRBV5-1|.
CASSLRGGRTYNEQFF
TGCGCCAGCAGCCTGAGGGGGGGGAGGACCTACAATGAGCAGTTCTTC
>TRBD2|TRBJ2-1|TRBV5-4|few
CASSSTSGRAQEQFF
TGTGCCAGCAGCAGTACTAGCGGGAGGGCCCAAGAGCAGTTCTTC
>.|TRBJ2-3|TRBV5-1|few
CASSLGTADTQYF
TGCGCCAGCAGCCTTGGGACTGCAGATACGCAGTATTTT
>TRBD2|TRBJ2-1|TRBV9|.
CASSVGGLAVISYNEQFF
TGTGCCAGCAGCGTAGGGGGTCTAGCGGTTATCTCCTACAATGAGCAGTTCTTC
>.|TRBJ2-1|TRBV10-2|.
CASSENREGFNEQFF
TGCGCCAGCAGTGAAAATCGGGAAGGGTTCAATGAGCAGTTCTTC
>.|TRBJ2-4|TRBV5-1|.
CASSLEGRGNIQYF
TGCGCCAGCAGCTTGGAAGGACGCGGGAACATTCAGTACTTC
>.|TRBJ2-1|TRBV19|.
CASRRRGYNEQFF
TGTGCCAGTCGGAGGCGAGGGTACAATGAGCAGTTCTTC
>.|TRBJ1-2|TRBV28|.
CASSLSRVGPTGYTF
TGTGCCAGCAGTTTAAGTCGAGTGGGCCCCACGGGCTACACCTTC
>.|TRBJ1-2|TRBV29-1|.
CSVDRKIDGYTF
TGCAGCGTTGACAGGAAGATTGACGGCTACACCTTC
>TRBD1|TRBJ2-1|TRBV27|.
CASRFIEGANEQFF
TGTGCCAGCAGATTTATAGAGGGGGCAAATGAGCAGTTCTTC
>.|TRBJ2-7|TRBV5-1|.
CASSLTGLGEQYF
TGCGCCAGCAGCTTGACAGGGTTGGGCGAGCAGTACTTC
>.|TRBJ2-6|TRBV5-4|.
CASSDGRHSGANGLTF
TGTGCCAGCAGCGACGGTCGGCACTCTGGGGCCAACGGCCTGACTTTC
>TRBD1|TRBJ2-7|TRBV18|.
CASSAGTGAYEQYF
TGTGCCAGCTCAGCCGGGACAGGGGCGTACGAGCAGTACTTC
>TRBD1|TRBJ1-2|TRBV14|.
CASSPIDRGGRGGYTF
TGTGCCAGCAGCCCAATTGACAGGGGCGGTCGTGGTGGCTACACCTTC
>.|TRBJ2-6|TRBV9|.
CASSVKGTGANGLTF
TGTGCCAGCAGCGTAAAGGGTACTGGGGCCAACGGCCTGACTTTC
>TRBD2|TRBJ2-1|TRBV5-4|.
CASSPRRTSGHNEQFF
TGTGCCAGCAGCCCCCGAAGGACTAGCGGGCACAATGAGCAGTTCTTC
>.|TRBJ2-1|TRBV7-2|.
CASSFETTVLNEQFF
TGTGCCAGCAGCTTTGAAACCACAGTCCTGAATGAGCAGTTCTTC
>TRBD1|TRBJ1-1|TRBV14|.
CASSQEAGGYTEAFF
TGTGCCAGCAGCCAAGAAGCAGGGGGGTACACTGAAGCTTTCTTT
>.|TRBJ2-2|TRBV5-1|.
CASSLEHYTGELFF
TGCGCCAGCAGCTTGGAACATTACACCGGGGAGCTGTTTTTT
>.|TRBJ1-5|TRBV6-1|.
CASSEVSWRYSNQPQHF
TGTGCCAGCAGTGAAGTAAGCTGGCGGTATAGCAATCAGCCCCAGCATTTT
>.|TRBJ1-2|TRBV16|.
CASSQSTGYGYTF
TGTGCCAGCAGCCAATCCACAGGTTATGGCTACACCTTC
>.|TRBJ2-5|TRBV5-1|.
CASSLAGRETQYF
TGCGCCAGCAGCTTGGCAGGGAGGGAGACCCAGTACTTC
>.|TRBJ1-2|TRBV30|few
CAWRRGGYTF
TGTGCCTGGAGGAGAGGTGGCTACACCTTC
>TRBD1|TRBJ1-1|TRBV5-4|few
CASSQGAPRTEAFF
TGTGCCAGCAGCCAGGGGGCGCCAAGGACTGAAGCTTTCTTT
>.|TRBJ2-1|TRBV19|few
CASSPPVRGEQFF
TGTGCCAGTAGCCCCCCGGTCAGGGGTGAGCAGTTCTTC
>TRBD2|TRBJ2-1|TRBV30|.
CAWSVRTSAHNEQFF
TGTGCCTGGAGTGTTAGGACTAGCGCTCACAATGAGCAGTTCTTC
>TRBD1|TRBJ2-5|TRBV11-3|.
CASSQGQGRQETQYF
TGTGCCAGCAGCCAGGGACAGGGGCGGCAAGAGACCCAGTACTTC
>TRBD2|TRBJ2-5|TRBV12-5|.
CASALLAGQETQYF
TGTGCTAGTGCCTTACTAGCGGGGCAAGAGACCCAGTACTTC
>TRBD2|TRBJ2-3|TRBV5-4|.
CASSLALAGGYTTQYF
TGTGCCAGCAGCTTGGCTCTAGCGGGAGGGTATACTACGCAGTATTTT
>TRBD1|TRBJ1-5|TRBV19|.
CASSPDRGGVAQHF
TGTGCCAGTAGTCCGGACAGGGGGGGGGTGGCCCAGCATTTT
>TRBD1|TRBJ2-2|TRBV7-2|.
CASSLRQGHTGELFF
TGTGCCAGCAGCTTGCGACAGGGCCACACCGGGGAGCTGTTTTTT
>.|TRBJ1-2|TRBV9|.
CASSVAVEENYGYTF
TGTGCCAGCAGCGTAGCTGTAGAGGAAAACTATGGCTACACCTTC
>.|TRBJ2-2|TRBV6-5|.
CASSYTPGTGELFF
TGTGCCAGCAGTTACACGCCGGGGACCGGGGAGCTGTTTTTT
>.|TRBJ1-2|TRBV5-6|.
CASSLGDRTTSRYGYTF
TGTGCCAGCAGCTTGGGAGACAGGACCACCTCTAGGTATGGCTACACCTTC
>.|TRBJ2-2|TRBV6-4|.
CASRTMSGELFF
TGTGCCAGCAGGACTATGTCCGGGGAGCTGTTTTTT
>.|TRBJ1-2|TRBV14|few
CASSQDGQGYYGYTF
TGTGCCAGCAGCCAAGACGGGCAGGGATACTATGGCTACACCTTC
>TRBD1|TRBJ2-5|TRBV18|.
CASSPMGQRETQYF
TGTGCCAGCTCACCAATGGGACAGCGAGAGACCCAGTACTTC
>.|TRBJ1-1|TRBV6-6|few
CASSPQGRITEAFF
TGTGCCAGCAGTCCACAGGGACGCATCACTGAAGCTTTCTTT
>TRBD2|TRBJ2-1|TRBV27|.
CASTGGRESYNEQFF
TGTGCCAGCACGGGCGGGAGGGAATCCTACAATGAGCAGTTCTTC
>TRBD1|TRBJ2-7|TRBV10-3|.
CAISAGGMSYEQYF
TGTGCCATCAGTGCAGGGGGCATGTCCTACGAGCAGTACTTC
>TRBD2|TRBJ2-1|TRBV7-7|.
CASSPGTSGSSYNEQFF
TGTGCCAGCAGCCCTGGGACTAGCGGGAGCTCCTACAATGAGCAGTTCTTC
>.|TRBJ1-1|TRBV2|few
CASNAGQGGMNTEAFF
TGTGCCAGCAACGCAGGGCAGGGCGGGATGAACACTGAAGCTTTCTTT
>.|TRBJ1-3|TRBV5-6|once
CASSFFYSGNTIYF
TGTGCCAGCAGCTTCTTCTACTCTGGAAACACCATATATTTT
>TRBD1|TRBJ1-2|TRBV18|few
CASSRRDRDGYTF
TGTGCCAGCTCACGTCGGGACAGGGATGGCTACACCTTC
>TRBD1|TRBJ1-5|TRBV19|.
CASHNRGRAAQPQHF
TGTGCCAGCCATAACAGGGGGCGCGCGGCTCAGCCCCAGCATTTT
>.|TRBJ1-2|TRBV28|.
CASREVGGYTF
TGTGCCAGCAGAGAGGTGGGTGGCTACACCTTC
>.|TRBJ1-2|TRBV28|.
CASNRGFYGYTF
TGTGCCAGTAATAGGGGGTTCTATGGCTACACCTTC
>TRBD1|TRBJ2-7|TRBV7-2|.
CASSQGVAYEQYF
TGTGCCAGCAGCCAGGGGGTTGCCTACGAGCAGTACTTC